A single sample gave rise to the 31 T cell receptor beta chains below, sequenced in a study of cytomegalovirus exposure and HLA in healthy donors (dated by TCRdb to 2016 to 2017). The library relied on the immunoSEQ multiplex PCR assay. The multiplex PCR relied on a mix of 60 forward primers for TCR Vbeta segments and 13 reverse primers for TCR Jbeta segments. TCRdb retrieved this table from immuneACCESS and kept in-frame rearrangements only. Not all clones are present; in checked studies, unresolved V genes account for under half, and no reason is known for the remainder. The sample table contains 150,000 to 200,000 clones; only one count was recorded for about four fifths of them. 8% to 10% of the sample goes to the ten largest clones. The sample comprised PBMCs. Receptors were obtained from a male donor in good health and CMV-seropositive.

V is TRBV5-4 and J is TRBJ2-1, with a possible D match to TRBD1 (6 bases). The CDR3 contains 15 residues. Germline lookup yields CDR1 SGHNT and CDR2 YYREEE (reference sequence). V was cut by 4 bases and J by 3 bases, with 14 bases left in between. Written as DNA, the CDR3 is TGTGCCAGCAGCCCTATGGCAGGGGACTACAATGAGCAGTTCTTC. This translates into CASSPMAGDYNEQFF. Variable domain in full (rest from reference TRBV5-4 and TRBJ2-1): ETGVTQSPTHLIKTRGQQVTLRCSSQSGHNTVSWYQQALGQGPQFIFQYYREEENGRGNFPPRFSGLQFPNYSSELNVNALELDDSALYLCASSPMAGDYNEQFFGPGTRLTVL.

The chain employs TRBV15 and TRBJ1-2; D is uncertain. Deletions cut 0 bases from V and 0 bases from J, with 20 bases between. This CDR3 comprises 19 residues. Germline V gene sequence: CDR1 LNHNV, CDR2 YYDKDF (reference sequence). Here the CDR3 DNA reads TGTGCCACCAGCAGAGATACCGGTCAGGTTTGGGCCGCTAACTATGGCTACACCTTC. This gives the protein CATSRDTGQVWAANYGYTF.

V and J are TRBV5-1 and TRBJ1-1, with 11 nucleotides matching TRBD1. Germline assignment: CDR1 SGHRS and CDR2 YFSETQ. CDR3 length equals 17 residues. V shed 0 bases and J 1 base; nucleotides not matched to a gene: 5. CDR3 DNA sequence: TGCGCCAGCAGCTTGGGGTGGACAGGGGGCGCGAACACTGAAGCTTTCTTT. Encoded protein: CASSLGWTGGANTEAFF.

V usage is TRBV7-2 and J usage is TRBJ1-1; D is uncertain. CDR1 SGHTA and CDR2 FQGNSA come from the germline V gene. V gave up 4 bases and J gave up 2 bases, with 14 bases separating them. The CDR3 sequence is 15 residues long. Here the CDR3 reads CASSSRGSINTEAFF. The CDR3 DNA sequence: TGTGCCAGCAGCTCACGAGGGTCCATCAACACTGAAGCTTTCTTT.

The chain employs TRBV7-2 and TRBJ2-5, with 7 nucleotides matching TRBD1. The CDR3 length is 15 residues. After removal of 8 bases from V and 0 bases from J, the junction contained 9 bases not matched to a gene. Looked up from germline, CDR1 is SGHTA and CDR2 is FQGNSA. The CDR3 is CASGWDRQYQETQYF. In nucleotides, the CDR3 is TGTGCCAGCGGCTGGGACAGACAGTACCAAGAGACCCAGTACTTC.

This rearrangement joins TRBV28 to TRBJ2-7; 7 bases fit TRBD1. This CDR3 is built from 12 residues. V dropped 10 bases and J dropped 5; count of bases not matched to a gene: 8. Germline V lookup: CDR1 MDHEN, CDR2 SYDVKM. As DNA, the CDR3 is TGTGCCATCGAGGGGGCGAAGGACGAGCAGTACTTC. It yields the protein CAIEGAKDEQYF.

This sequence joins TRBV6-1 and TRBJ1-2, with D unclear. Germline V gene lookup returns CDR1 MNHNS and CDR2 SASEGT. The V and J ends lost 2 bases and 6 bases respectively, with 16 bases between them. The CDR3 sequence is 15 residues long. The CDR3 loop reads CASSERYGNTHGYTF. The CDR3 DNA follows: TGTGCCAGCAGTGAAAGGTACGGGAATACCCATGGCTACACCTTC.

The chain joins TRBV9 to TRBJ2-1, with 9 bases matching TRBD2. Germline V lookup: CDR1 SGDLS, CDR2 YYNGEE. J gave up 7 bases and V 4 bases, and 12 bases lay outside the gene matches. This CDR3 is built from 16 residues. CDR3 amino acids: CASSLEGSGSGNEQFF. CDR3 bases: TGTGCCAGCAGCCTCGAGGGTAGCGGGAGCGGGAATGAGCAGTTCTTC. Using reference TRBV9 and TRBJ2-1 for the parts outside the CDR3, the full variable domain is DSGVTQTPKHLITATGQRVTLRCSPRSGDLSVYWYQQSLDQGLQFLIQYYNGEERAKGNILERFSAQQFPDLHSELNLSSLELGDSALYFCASSLEGSGSGNEQFFGPGTRLTVL.

This rearrangement joins TRBV20-1 to TRBJ2-1; no clear D. CDR3 length: 11 residues. Germline values: CDR1 DFQATT, CDR2 SNEGSKA (reference sequence). V was trimmed by 1 base and J by 6 bases, leaving 4 bases between them. The CDR3 bases are TGCAGTGCTAGAGTCGGCAATGAGCAGTTCTTC. It yields the protein CSARVGNEQFF.

The J gene is TRBJ2-1, the V gene TRBV28, with TRBD2 matching over 7 bases. This CDR3 region has 15 residues. Germline values: CDR1 MDHEN, CDR2 SYDVKM. J was trimmed by 0 bases and V by 2 bases; bases with no gene match: 1. CDR3 protein: CASSLGGGSYNEQFF. The DNA for the CDR3 is TGTGCCAGCAGTTTAGGGGGGGGCTCCTACAATGAGCAGTTCTTC.

The V call is TRBV6-5, the J call TRBJ1-4; tentative D call: TRBD1 (6 bases). V was shortened by 6 bases and J by 3 bases, with 11 bases between the two germline ends. The germline gives CDR1 MNHEY, CDR2 SVGAGI. The length of the CDR3 is 14 residues. The CDR3 nucleotides are TGTGCCAGCAGGCCTACAGGGTCTAATGAAAAACTGTTTTTT. This codes for CASRPTGSNEKLFF.

V is TRBV7-2 and J is TRBJ2-3; 9 bases align to TRBD2. Trimming cost V 2 bases and J 6 bases; bases outside gene matches: 6. Looked up from germline, CDR1 is SGHTA and CDR2 is FQGNSA. CDR3 length: 15 residues. For the CDR3, the DNA is TGTGCCAGCAGCTTACAGACTAGCGGAGGGGATACGCAGTATTTT. Translating it yields CASSLQTSGGDTQYF.

The genes are TRBV27 and TRBJ2-7; no clear D gene. Looked up from germline, CDR1 is MNHEY and CDR2 is SMNVEV (reference sequence). Between the trimmed V and J ends, which lost 5 bases and 7 bases, there was a span of 12 bases. The CDR3 runs 12 residues. The CDR3 loop is CASSPTPEEQYF. The CDR3 coding sequence is TGTGCCAGCAGTCCGACTCCGGAGGAGCAGTACTTC.

DNA of the CDR3: TGCGCCAGCAGCCAAGATCCGTCAGGGGGCCTTGAAAAACTGTTTTTT. This gives the protein CASSQDPSGGLEKLFF. The rearrangement uses TRBV4-3 and TRBJ1-4; TRBD1 aligns across 8 bases. The CDR3 covers 16 residues. V trimming: 0 bases; J trimming: 7 bases; junction bases outside the gene matches: 7. Germline V lookup: CDR1 LGHNA, CDR2 YSLEER.

The chain joins TRBV27 to TRBJ2-7; 11 bases map to TRBD1. Germline-derived CDR1 and CDR2 are MNHEY and SMNVEV (reference sequence). The CDR3 runs to 16 residues. J gave up 2 bases and V 1 base, and 4 bases lay outside the gene matches. The CDR3 DNA reads as TGTGCCAGCAGTTTATTGGGACAGGGGGTCACCTACGAGCAGTACTTC. This sequence encodes CASSLLGQGVTYEQYF.

This clone was counted only a few times. This rearrangement joins TRBV30 to TRBJ2-1, with 13 bases fitting TRBD2. V dropped 0 bases and J dropped 5; count of bases not matched to a gene: 13. This CDR3 is built from 19 residues. Germline assignment: CDR1 GTSNPN and CDR2 SVGIG (reference sequence). The CDR3: CAWSVRPRLAGGKDNEQFF. The CDR3 nucleotides read TGTGCCTGGAGTGTACGTCCCCGACTAGCGGGAGGAAAGGACAATGAGCAGTTCTTC.

CDR3 protein: CASSQDSSGGGEQFF. The DNA of the CDR3 is TGCGCCAGCAGCCAAGATTCTAGCGGGGGAGGTGAGCAGTTCTTC. The rearrangement uses TRBV4-3 and TRBJ2-1, with TRBD2 matching over 10 bases. Germline CDR1 reads LGHNA; CDR2 reads YSLEER. Trimming at V came to 0 bases and at J to 9 bases, leaving 5 bases not matched to a gene. The CDR3 loop spans 15 amino acids.

This sequence joins TRBV4-3 and TRBJ2-1; a weak D match, TRBD2 (6 bases). CDR1 is LGHNA, CDR2 YSLEER, per germline. This CDR3 is 16 amino acids long. V shed 0 bases and J shed 4 bases, with 13 bases lying between them. CDR3 region: CASSQDLTSKYNEQFF. In DNA form, the CDR3 reads TGCGCCAGCAGCCAAGATCTAACTAGCAAATACAATGAGCAGTTCTTC.

This clone was seen just once. This chain uses TRBV2 with TRBJ1-4; 9 nucleotides line up with TRBD1. The CDR3 runs to 13 residues. V was pared by 7 bases and J by 7 bases, with 4 bases of the junction left unmatched. From germline, CDR1 is SNHLY and CDR2 FYNNEI. The CDR3 nucleotides are TGTGCCAGCAAGACAGGGGGTACTGAAAAACTGTTTTTT. This codes for CASKTGGTEKLFF. The variable domain in full, completed from reference TRBV2 and TRBJ1-4, reads EPEVTQTPSHQVTQMGQEVILRCVPISNHLYFYWYRQILGQKVEFLVSFYNNEISEKSEIFDDQFSVERPDGSNFTLKIRSTKLEDSAMYFCASKTGGTEKLFFGSGTQLSVL.

The chain carries TRBV5-1 and TRBJ1-3; D not resolved. In germline, CDR1 is SGHRS, CDR2 YFSETQ. CDR3 length: 16 amino acids. The V and J ends lost 4 bases and 0 bases respectively, with 14 bases between them. CDR3 sequence reads: CASSREYTFSGNTIYF. The CDR3 DNA reads TGCGCCAGCAGCAGAGAATATACTTTCTCTGGAAACACCATATATTTT.

The V gene is TRBV20-1, the J gene TRBJ2-7; no definite D call. There are 11 residues in the CDR3. V lost 6 bases and J 5 bases, leaving 11 bases between the germline ends. CDR1 is DFQATT, CDR2 SNEGSKA, per germline (reference sequence). The CDR3 reads CSALKVNEQYF. CDR3 in DNA: TGCAGTGCCCTAAAAGTAAACGAGCAGTACTTC.

The V call is TRBV7-9, the J call TRBJ2-7; the D is unclear. V was clipped by 5 bases and J by 1 base, with 6 bases between them. Germline V gene sequence: CDR1 SEHNR, CDR2 FQNEAQ (reference sequence). This CDR3 spans 12 amino acids. This CDR3 reads CASSPFSYEQYF. CDR3 bases: TGTGCCAGCAGCCCCTTTTCCTACGAGCAGTACTTC.

The rearrangement joins TRBV5-1 to TRBJ2-7; perhaps TRBD1 as D (5 bases). CDR1 SGHRS and CDR2 YFSETQ come from the germline V gene. V gave up 2 bases and J gave up 5 bases, with 14 bases separating them. The CDR3 covers 14 residues. CDR3 coding DNA: TGCGCCAGCAGCTTATGGGGCGCCTCGGACGAGCAGTACTTC. Amino acids: CASSLWGASDEQYF.

This clone has just one count. This chain uses TRBV5-4 with TRBJ1-3, with D perhaps matching TRBD1 (6 bases). Germline V gene lookup returns CDR1 SGHNT and CDR2 YYREEE (reference sequence). CDR3 size: 16 residues. The V and J ends lost 4 bases and 1 base respectively, with 15 bases between them. The CDR3 sequence is CASSPRPTGSGNTIYF. CDR3 DNA sequence: TGTGCCAGCAGCCCCCGCCCTACAGGGTCTGGAAACACCATATATTTT.

J is TRBJ2-2 and V is TRBV5-1; possible D gene TRBD1, 6 bases. In germline, CDR1 is SGHRS, CDR2 YFSETQ. V lost 4 bases and J 0 bases, leaving 13 bases between the germline ends. CDR3 size: 16 residues. In nucleotides, the CDR3 is TGCGCCAGCAGCCGTGGACAGCGGTCGAACACCGGGGAGCTGTTTTTT. Translating it yields CASSRGQRSNTGELFF.

The V gene is TRBV9, the J gene TRBJ2-5; 7 bases are shared with TRBD2. The V gene's germline CDR1 is SGDLS and CDR2 YYNGEE. The CDR3 loop spans 16 amino acids. The trim removed 3 bases at V and 2 bases at J, leaving 10 bases unmatched. The CDR3 DNA sequence: TGTGCCAGCAGCGCCAGAAGACTAGCTGAACAAGAGACCCAGTACTTC. Protein sequence: CASSARRLAEQETQYF.

The chain joins TRBV2 to TRBJ2-7; tentatively, D is TRBD1 (6 bases). Trimming took 1 base from V and 3 from J, leaving 13 bases between them. The V gene's germline CDR1 is SNHLY and CDR2 FYNNEI. This CDR3 region has 15 residues. The CDR3 reads CASSEGRTVFYEQYF. CDR3 DNA: TGTGCCAGCAGTGAAGGGAGGACAGTTTTCTACGAGCAGTACTTC.

The chain links TRBV30 to TRBJ2-7; TRBD2 is a possible D gene (5 bases). Germline lookup yields CDR1 GTSNPN and CDR2 SVGIG (reference sequence). Trimming took 2 bases from V and 6 from J, leaving 11 bases between them. The CDR3 contains 12 residues. This CDR3 is CAWSWQRSEQYF. In DNA form, the CDR3 reads TGTGCCTGGAGTTGGCAGCGGAGCGAGCAGTACTTC.

V usage is TRBV7-9 and J usage is TRBJ2-5, with 7 bases fitting TRBD2. With 8 bases clipped from V and 2 bases from J, the junction kept 8 bases outside the gene matches. CDR1 is SEHNR and CDR2 is FQNEAQ in the germline V gene (reference sequence). There are 14 residues in the CDR3. CDR3 protein: CASAMMGGQETQYF. The CDR3 DNA sequence: TGTGCCAGCGCGATGATGGGAGGGCAAGAGACCCAGTACTTC.

This clone was detected only once. The chain uses TRBV4-3 and TRBJ2-7, with TRBD2 matching over 7 bases. Germline CDR1 is LGHNA and CDR2 is YSLEER. V was pared by 0 bases and J by 6 bases, with 8 bases of the junction left unmatched. The CDR3 sequence is 15 residues long. The CDR3 DNA follows: TGCGCCAGCAGCCAAGATATAGGGAGGGCCCTCGAGCAGTACTTC. Translating gives CASSQDIGRALEQYF.

This clone was observed many times. The J gene is TRBJ1-1, the V gene TRBV10-3; D is perhaps TRBD1 (5 bases). The CDR3 has 12 amino acids. The V end lost 5 bases, the J end lost 1 base, and 5 bases lay between the germline ends. Germline CDR1 and CDR2: ENHRY and SYGVKD. Here the CDR3 DNA reads TGTGCCATCAGTCAGGGGAACACTGAAGCTTTCTTT. It translates to CAISQGNTEAFF.